The entry below describes one T cell receptor (beta chain). The data were taken from a study of blood T cell repertoires in COVID-19. Study context: Italy, Spain and the United States were the sources of the convalescent and acute COVID-19 samples. T cells, B-cell-depleted T cells, or PBMCs provided the cDNA or gDNA that served as material.

Authors' analysis steps: Amplification with reference gene primers provided the estimates of nucleated cell counts. Produced via immunoSEQ multiplex PCR; TCRdb's table is partial and in-frame only. V, J and clone size reflect that table, while D and trimming were determined from the DNA. The sample yields about 80,000 clones, about 83% seen once. The CDR3 length is 14 residues. The germline V gene encodes CDR1 LNHDA and CDR2 SQIVND (reference sequence). The V and J ends lost 5 bases and 4 bases, in that order; junction bases with no gene match: 2. The sequenced material came from peripheral blood. The sequence came from a man aged 45-65 years with acute or convalescent COVID-19. V usage is TRBV19 and J usage is TRBJ2-2; the match to TRBD1 covers 9 bases. The CDR3 bases are TGTGCCAGTAGTTACAGGGGGCCCACCGGGGAGCTGTTTTTT. This translates into CASSYRGPTGELFF.